The T cell receptor beta chain described here comes from a study of control samples from healthy donors and cancer patients. Trimming cost V 8 bases and J 6 bases, with 14 bases left between them. CDR3 length: 13 residues. This clone appeared once. Only in-frame clones appear in the TCRdb table, and some are missing; sequencing was by immunoSEQ multiplex PCR. There are some 120,000 clones in the sample; roughly 92% occur only once, and approximately 0.58% lies in the top ten. This receptor was taken from a man at least 80 years old with head and neck cancer. The material sequenced was PBMCs. The chain recombines TRBV12-3 or TRBV12-4 with TRBJ2-4, with D unclear. CDR3: CASGDSGVNIQYF. DNA for the CDR3: TGTGCCAGCGGGGATTCTGGGGTAAACATTCAGTACTTC.